This T cell receptor (beta chain) appears in the sequencing data of a study of T cells expressing NK-cell markers. TCRdb reanalyzed the 5' RACE reads, giving one entry per CDR3 protein sequence and no DNA. The sample table includes approximately 440,000 distinct CDR3 sequences. The sequencing input was blood T cells: a sorted CD56 or NKG2C T cell subset, CD4+ or CD8+ T cells, or bulk PBMC T cells (not recorded which). This receptor was taken from a woman between 45 and 65 years old in good health.

The CDR3 protein is CASSMRGLEVEQYF. J is TRBJ2-7 and V is TRBV19; TCRdb proposes TRBD2, but this gene call is untestable without DNA. This CDR3 comprises 14 residues. Germline V gives CDR1 LNHDA, CDR2 SQIVND (reference sequence).